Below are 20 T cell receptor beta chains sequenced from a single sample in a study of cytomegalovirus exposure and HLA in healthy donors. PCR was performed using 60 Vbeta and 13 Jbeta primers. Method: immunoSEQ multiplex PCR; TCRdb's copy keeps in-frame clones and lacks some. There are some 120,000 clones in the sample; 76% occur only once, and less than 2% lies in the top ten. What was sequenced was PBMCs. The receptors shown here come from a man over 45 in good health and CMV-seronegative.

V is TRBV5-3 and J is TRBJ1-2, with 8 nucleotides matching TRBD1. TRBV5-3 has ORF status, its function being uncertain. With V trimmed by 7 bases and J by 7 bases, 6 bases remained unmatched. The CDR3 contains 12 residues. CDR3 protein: CARAGGLRGYTF. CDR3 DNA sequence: TGTGCCAGAGCAGGGGGCCTACGTGGCTACACCTTC.

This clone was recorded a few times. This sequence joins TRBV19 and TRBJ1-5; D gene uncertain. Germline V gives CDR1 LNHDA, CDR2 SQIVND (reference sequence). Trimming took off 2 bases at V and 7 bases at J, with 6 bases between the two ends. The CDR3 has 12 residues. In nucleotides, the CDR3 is TGTGCCAGTAGTATATACCGGCAGCCCCAGCATTTT. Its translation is CASSIYRQPQHF.

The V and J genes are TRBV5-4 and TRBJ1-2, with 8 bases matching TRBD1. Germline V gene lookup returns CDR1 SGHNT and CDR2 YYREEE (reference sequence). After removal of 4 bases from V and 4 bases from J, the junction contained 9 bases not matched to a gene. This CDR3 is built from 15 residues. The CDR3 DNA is TGTGCCAGCAGCGGGGGGACAGGCCCTTTCTATGGCTACACCTTC. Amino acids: CASSGGTGPFYGYTF. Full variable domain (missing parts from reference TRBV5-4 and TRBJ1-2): ETGVTQSPTHLIKTRGQQVTLRCSSQSGHNTVSWYQQALGQGPQFIFQYYREEENGRGNFPPRFSGLQFPNYSSELNVNALELDDSALYLCASSGGTGPFYGYTFGSGTRLTVV.

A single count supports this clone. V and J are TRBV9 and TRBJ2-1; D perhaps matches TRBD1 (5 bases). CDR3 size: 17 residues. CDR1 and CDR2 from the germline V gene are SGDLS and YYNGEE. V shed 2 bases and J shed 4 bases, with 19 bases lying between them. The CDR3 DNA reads TGTGCCAGCAGCGTCCAAAGAACAGGCTCGCCATACAATGAGCAGTTCTTC. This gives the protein CASSVQRTGSPYNEQFF.

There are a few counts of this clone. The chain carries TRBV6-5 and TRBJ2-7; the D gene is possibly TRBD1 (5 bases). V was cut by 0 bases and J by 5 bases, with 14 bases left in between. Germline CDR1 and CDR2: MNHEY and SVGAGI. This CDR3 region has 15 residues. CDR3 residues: CASSYSPAGFNEQYV. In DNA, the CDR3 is TGTGCCAGCAGTTACTCCCCGGCAGGGTTCAACGAGCAGTACGTC.

CDR3 DNA: TGTGCCACCAGCAGAGACGGGAATCAGCCCCAGCATTTT. Translating it yields CATSRDGNQPQHF. This chain uses TRBV15 with TRBJ1-5; the D is unclear. From germline, CDR1 is LNHNV and CDR2 YYDKDF (reference sequence). V was cut by 0 bases and J by 4 bases, with 4 bases left in between. This CDR3 region has 13 residues.

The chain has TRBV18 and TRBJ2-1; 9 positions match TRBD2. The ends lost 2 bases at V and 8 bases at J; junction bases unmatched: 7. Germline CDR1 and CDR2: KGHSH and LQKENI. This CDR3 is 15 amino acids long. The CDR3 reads CASSPSSGGKDEQFF. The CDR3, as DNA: TGTGCCAGCTCACCATCGAGCGGGGGGAAAGATGAGCAGTTCTTC. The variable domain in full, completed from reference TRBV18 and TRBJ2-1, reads NAGVMQNPRHLVRRRGQEARLRCSPMKGHSHVYWYRQLPEEGLKFMVYLQKENIIDESGMPKERFSAEFPKEGPSILRIQQVVRGDSAAYFCASSPSSGGKDEQFFGPGTRLTVL.

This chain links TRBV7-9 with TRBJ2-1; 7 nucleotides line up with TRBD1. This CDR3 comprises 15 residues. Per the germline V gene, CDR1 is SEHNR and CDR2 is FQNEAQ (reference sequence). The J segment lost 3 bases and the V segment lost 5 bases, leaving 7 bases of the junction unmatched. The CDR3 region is CASSPQGKGYNEQFF. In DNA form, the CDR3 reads TGTGCCAGCAGCCCACAGGGGAAAGGCTACAATGAGCAGTTCTTC.

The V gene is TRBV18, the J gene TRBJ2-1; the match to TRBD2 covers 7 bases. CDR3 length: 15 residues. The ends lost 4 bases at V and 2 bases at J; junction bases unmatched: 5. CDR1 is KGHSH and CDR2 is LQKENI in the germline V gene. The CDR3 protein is CASSLLAGAYNEQFF. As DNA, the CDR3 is TGTGCCAGCTCACTATTAGCGGGTGCCTACAATGAGCAGTTCTTC.

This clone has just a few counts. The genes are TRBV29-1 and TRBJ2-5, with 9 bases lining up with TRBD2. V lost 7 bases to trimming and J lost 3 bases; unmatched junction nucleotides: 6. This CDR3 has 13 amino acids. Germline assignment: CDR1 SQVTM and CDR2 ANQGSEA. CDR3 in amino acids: CSAASSGEETQYF. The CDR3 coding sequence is TGCAGCGCGGCTTCTAGCGGGGAAGAGACCCAGTACTTC. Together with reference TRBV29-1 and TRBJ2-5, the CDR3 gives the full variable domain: SAVISQKPSRDICQRGTSLTIQCQVDSQVTMMFWYRQQPGQSLTLIATANQGSEATYESGFVIDKFPISRPNLTFSTLTVSNMSPEDSSIYLCSAASSGEETQYFGPGTRLLVL.

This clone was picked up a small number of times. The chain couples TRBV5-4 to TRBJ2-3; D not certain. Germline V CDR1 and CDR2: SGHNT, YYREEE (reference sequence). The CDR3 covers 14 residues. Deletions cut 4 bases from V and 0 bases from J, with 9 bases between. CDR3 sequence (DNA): TGTGCCAGCAGCGGAACGCGGAGCACAGATACGCAGTATTTT. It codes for CASSGTRSTDTQYF.

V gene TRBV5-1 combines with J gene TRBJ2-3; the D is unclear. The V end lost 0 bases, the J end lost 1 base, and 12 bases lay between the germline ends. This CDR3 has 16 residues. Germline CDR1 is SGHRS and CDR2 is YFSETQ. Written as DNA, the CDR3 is TGCGCCAGCAGCTTGGCCACAGTGGTTGGCACAGATACGCAGTATTTT. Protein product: CASSLATVVGTDTQYF.

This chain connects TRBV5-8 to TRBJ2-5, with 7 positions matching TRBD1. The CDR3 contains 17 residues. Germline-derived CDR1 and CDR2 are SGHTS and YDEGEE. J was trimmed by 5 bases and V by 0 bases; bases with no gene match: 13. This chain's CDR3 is CASSLARVAMTGETQYF. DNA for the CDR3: TGTGCCAGCAGCTTGGCCAGAGTCGCGATGACAGGGGAGACCCAGTACTTC.

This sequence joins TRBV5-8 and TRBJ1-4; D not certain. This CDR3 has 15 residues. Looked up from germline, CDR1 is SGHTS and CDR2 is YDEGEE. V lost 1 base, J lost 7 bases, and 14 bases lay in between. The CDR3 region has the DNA TGTGCCAGCAGCTTGAGCCAATCCGAAAGTGAAAAACTGTTTTTT. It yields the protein CASSLSQSESEKLFF.

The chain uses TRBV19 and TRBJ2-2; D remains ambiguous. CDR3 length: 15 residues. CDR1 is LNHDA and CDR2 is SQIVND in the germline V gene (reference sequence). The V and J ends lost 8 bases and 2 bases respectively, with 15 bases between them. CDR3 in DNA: TGTGCCAGTGCGTCCGGGTTGTTCAACACCGGGGAGCTGTTTTTT. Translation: CASASGLFNTGELFF.

CDR3 in amino acids: CASSFSGGASYNEQFF. In nucleotides, the CDR3 is TGTGCCAGCAGCTTCAGCGGGGGGGCCTCCTACAATGAGCAGTTCTTC. The genes are TRBV11-3 and TRBJ2-1, with 10 bases identical to TRBD2. This CDR3 comprises 16 residues. Trimming took 3 bases from V and 0 from J; bases not matched to a gene: 2. CDR1 is SGHNT, CDR2 YENEEA, per germline. The full variable domain, its missing parts supplied by reference TRBV11-3 and TRBJ2-1, is EAGVVQSPRYKIIEKKQPVAFWCNPISGHNTLYWYLQNLGQGPELLIRYENEEAVDDSQLPKDRFSAERLKGVDSTLKIQPAELGDSAVYLCASSFSGGASYNEQFFGPGTRLTVL.

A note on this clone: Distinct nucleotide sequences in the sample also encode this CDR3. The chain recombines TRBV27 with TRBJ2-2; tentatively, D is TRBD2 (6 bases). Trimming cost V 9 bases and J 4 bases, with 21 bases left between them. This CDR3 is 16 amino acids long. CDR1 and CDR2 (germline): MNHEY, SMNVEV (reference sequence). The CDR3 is CASSSVGGTGTGELFF. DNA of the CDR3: TGTGCCAGTTCCTCGGTGGGGGGTACCGGCACCGGGGAGCTGTTTTTT.

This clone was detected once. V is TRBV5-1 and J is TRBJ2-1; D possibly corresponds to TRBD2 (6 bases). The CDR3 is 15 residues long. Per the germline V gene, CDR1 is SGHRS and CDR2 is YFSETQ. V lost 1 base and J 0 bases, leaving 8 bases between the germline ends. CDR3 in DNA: TGCGCCAGCAGCTTGTGGCGGGACTCCTACAATGAGCAGTTCTTC. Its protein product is CASSLWRDSYNEQFF. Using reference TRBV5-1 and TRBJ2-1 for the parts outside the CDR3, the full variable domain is KAGVTQTPRYLIKTRGQQVTLSCSPISGHRSVSWYQQTPGQGLQFLFEYFSETQRNKGNFPGRFSGRQFSNSRSEMNVSTLELGDSALYLCASSLWRDSYNEQFFGPGTRLTVL.

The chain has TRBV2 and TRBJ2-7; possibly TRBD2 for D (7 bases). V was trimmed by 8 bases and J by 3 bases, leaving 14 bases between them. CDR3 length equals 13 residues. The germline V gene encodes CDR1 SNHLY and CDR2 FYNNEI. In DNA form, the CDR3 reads TGTGCCAGCCGAGGGGGGGGCCGCTACGAGCAGTACGTC. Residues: CASRGGGRYEQYV.

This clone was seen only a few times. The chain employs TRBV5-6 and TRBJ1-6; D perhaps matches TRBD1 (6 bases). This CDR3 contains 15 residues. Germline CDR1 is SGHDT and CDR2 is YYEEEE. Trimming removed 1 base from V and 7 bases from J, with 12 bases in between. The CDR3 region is CASSLIDRQNSPLHF. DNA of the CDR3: TGTGCCAGCAGCTTGATCGACAGGCAGAATTCACCCCTCCACTTT.